The source of this T cell receptor beta chain is a study of shared clonotypes between healthy human individuals. Notes on the study in general: The study generally estimated greater richness for naive than memory subsets.

As for this clone: The antigen is undetermined.

Sequencing used immunoSEQ multiplex PCR; TCRdb keeps in-frame clones, though not all of them. The data hold 950,000 to 1,300,000 clones, with roughly 80% observed a single time. Trimming at V came to 7 bases and at J to 1 base, leaving 9 bases not matched to a gene. This CDR3 region has 15 residues. Per germline, CDR1 MDHEN and CDR2 SYDVKM. The sequenced material came from memory CD4+ T cells sorted from blood. Subset in this sample: CD45RA-negative fraction. The TCR comes from a young man in good health. The chain uses TRBV28 and TRBJ2-5, with 7 bases matching TRBD2. The CDR3 nucleotides read TGTGCCAGCACCGATAGGGAGGGAATCCAAGAGACCCAGTACTTC. Translating it yields CASTDREGIQETQYF.